This passage covers 23 T cell receptor beta chains from one sample sequenced in a study of CD8+ T cells in alopecia areata. Treatment reported: oral pan-JAK inhibitor, 5-10 mg twice daily. Extracted RNA was reverse transcribed, and the resulting cDNA served as sequencing template. Data came from immunoSEQ multiplex PCR; TCRdb stores just in-frame clones and leaves some out. This table has 150,000 to 200,000 clones, over 55% appearing once. Specimen: CD4+ T cells sorted from blood, collected at week 24, from a patient treated with tofacitinib. Receptors were obtained from a human donor with alopecia areata.

The chain links TRBV25-1 to TRBJ1-6; D gene unclear. V was shortened by 8 bases and J by 2 bases, with 7 bases between the two germline ends. Germline CDR1 reads MGHDK; CDR2 reads SYGVNS. The CDR3 extends over 13 amino acids. Here the CDR3 DNA reads TGTGCCAGCCGGCGGACCTATAATTCACCCCTCCACTTT. It specifies CASRRTYNSPLHF.

This clone was recorded only once. This chain connects TRBV5-1 to TRBJ2-7, with D unclear. The V end lost 2 bases, the J end lost 2 bases, and 14 bases lay between the germline ends. Germline V CDR1 and CDR2: SGHRS, YFSETQ. This CDR3 has 15 residues. In DNA, the CDR3 is TGCGCCAGCAGCTTCATGGGCGGCGGAGCCTACGAGCAGTACTTC. This encodes CASSFMGGGAYEQYF.

This chain uses TRBV9 with TRBJ1-6; D may be TRBD1 (5 bases). V lost 0 bases and J lost 8, with 9 bases in between. The CDR3 runs 14 residues. Germline V gene sequence: CDR1 SGDLS, CDR2 YYNGEE. CDR3 region: CASSVAGLDSPLHF. CDR3 nucleotides: TGTGCCAGCAGCGTAGCAGGGCTAGATTCACCCCTCCACTTT.

The rearrangement joins TRBV7-9 to TRBJ2-3; no reliable D call. V was shortened by 1 base and J by 2 bases, with 7 bases between the two germline ends. The length of the CDR3 is 14 residues. Germline V gene lookup returns CDR1 SEHNR and CDR2 FQNEAQ (reference sequence). CDR3 nucleotides: TGTGCCAGCAGCTTAGGGGGTATCACAGATACGCAGTATTTT. Translation: CASSLGGITDTQYF.

The chain carries TRBV4-3 and TRBJ2-5; 8 bases are shared with TRBD2. J lost 5 bases, V lost 0 bases, and 20 bases had no gene match. CDR3 length: 20 amino acids. The V gene's germline CDR1 is LGHNA and CDR2 YSLEER. The CDR3 nucleotides read TGCGCCAGCAGCCAAGAGATGACCGGGGGGGCCCTTCCTTATTGGGAGACCCAGTACTTC. Protein product: CASSQEMTGGALPYWETQYF.

This clone has a handful of counts. The chain uses TRBV7-2 and TRBJ2-7; 9 bases agree with TRBD2. J lost 7 bases, V lost 1 base, and 8 bases had no gene match. Looked up from germline, CDR1 is SGHTA and CDR2 is FQGNSA. The CDR3 covers 15 residues. This CDR3 is CASSLVRGGAQEQYF. The CDR3 nucleotides are TGTGCCAGCAGCTTAGTTCGCGGGGGGGCTCAAGAGCAGTACTTC.

The chain couples TRBV6-1 to TRBJ1-6, with 8 bases fitting TRBD1. The J segment lost 2 bases and the V segment lost 4 bases, leaving 4 bases of the junction unmatched. CDR3 length: 16 amino acids. Germline CDR1 is MNHNS and CDR2 is SASEGT. The CDR3 DNA reads TGTGCCAGCAGTGCCCAACAGGGGGCCTATAATTCACCCCTCCACTTT. It codes for CASSAQQGAYNSPLHF.

This chain links TRBV19 with TRBJ1-2, with D possibly matching TRBD1 (5 bases). Trimming shortened V by 3 bases and J by 7 bases, and 15 bases separated the two germline ends. The CDR3 has 14 amino acids. Germline CDR1 reads LNHDA; CDR2 reads SQIVND (reference sequence). The CDR3 DNA reads as TGTGCCAGTAGTATGGGGCAAACCCTCGGTGGCTACACCTTC. Protein sequence: CASSMGQTLGGYTF.

J is TRBJ2-7 and V is TRBV5-1; TRBD1 aligns across 8 bases. The CDR3 is 15 amino acids. V was clipped by 0 bases and J by 5 bases; unmatched bases: 7. Germline V CDR1 and CDR2: SGHRS, YFSETQ. CDR3 in DNA: TGCGCCAGCAGCTTGGGGTCCGGACAGGGAAACGAGCAGTACTTC. This sequence encodes CASSLGSGQGNEQYF.

The chain links TRBV4-1 to TRBJ1-5; D is undetermined. From germline, CDR1 is MGHRA and CDR2 YSYEKL. The CDR3 is 13 residues long. The V gene lost 2 bases and the J gene lost 5 bases, with 7 bases spanning the gap. The CDR3 reads CASSQNMDQPQHF. CDR3 in DNA: TGCGCCAGCAGCCAAAACATGGATCAGCCCCAGCATTTT.

The chain is built from TRBV7-9 and TRBJ2-3; possibly TRBD1 or TRBD2 for D (5 bases each). The CDR3 covers 13 residues. Per the germline V gene, CDR1 is SEHNR and CDR2 is FQNEAQ (reference sequence). Trimming shortened V by 6 bases and J by 3 bases, and 10 bases separated the two germline ends. CDR3 sequence reads: CASSWGLTDTQYF. The CDR3 DNA reads as TGTGCCAGCAGTTGGGGGTTGACAGATACGCAGTATTTT. Using reference TRBV7-9 and TRBJ2-3 for the parts outside the CDR3, the full variable domain is DTGVSQNPRHKITKRGQNVTFRCDPISEHNRLYWYRQTLGQGPEFLTYFQNEAQLEKSRLLSDRFSAERPKGSFSTLEIQRTEQGDSAMYLCASSWGLTDTQYFGPGTRLTVL.

DNA of the CDR3: TGTGCCTGTTCCCTCCAGGAGGGTGAAAAACTGTTTTTT. This gives the protein CACSLQEGEKLFF. The chain uses TRBV30 and TRBJ1-4; D gene unclear. The germline CDR1 and CDR2 sequences are GTSNPN and SVGIG (reference sequence). CDR3 length: 13 amino acids. V was clipped by 6 bases and J by 7 bases, with 15 bases between them.

This clone was counted a few times. The chain has TRBV4-3 and TRBJ2-3; 9 nucleotides align to TRBD2. V dropped 1 base and J dropped 2; count of bases not matched to a gene: 7. CDR3 length equals 17 residues. CDR1 LGHNA and CDR2 YSLEER come from the germline V gene. This chain's CDR3 is CASSQGLAGALTDTQYF. The CDR3 nucleotides read TGCGCCAGCAGCCAAGGGTTAGCGGGGGCCCTCACAGATACGCAGTATTTT.

This rearrangement joins TRBV18 to TRBJ2-7; TRBD1 might be the D (5 bases). This CDR3 is built from 14 residues. Germline V lookup: CDR1 KGHSH, CDR2 LQKENI. Trimming pared 2 bases from V and 2 bases from J, leaving 10 bases between. In DNA, the CDR3 is TGTGCCAGCTCACCATACCAGGGCGCCTACGAGCAGTACTTC. Protein: CASSPYQGAYEQYF.

The J gene is TRBJ1-5, the V gene TRBV27; D is ambiguous. V gave up 1 base and J gave up 5 bases, with 0 bases separating them. This CDR3 is built from 11 residues. Looked up from germline, CDR1 is MNHEY and CDR2 is SMNVEV (reference sequence). The CDR3 protein is CASSLYQPQHF. The CDR3, as DNA: TGTGCCAGCAGTTTATATCAGCCCCAGCATTTT.

This clone showed up just a few times. This rearrangement joins TRBV2 to TRBJ1-6; 7 positions agree with TRBD1. This CDR3 spans 16 amino acids. Germline-derived CDR1 and CDR2 are SNHLY and FYNNEI. V lost 5 bases and J lost 8; bases outside the gene matches: 12. Here the CDR3 DNA reads TGTGCCAGCAGTCCCCAACCGGGACAGTTCGATTCACCCCTCCACTTT. Amino acid sequence: CASSPQPGQFDSPLHF.

In DNA form, the CDR3 reads TGCAGCGTTGGACAGAGCTCTGGAAACACCATATATTTT. The encoded protein is CSVGQSSGNTIYF. The gene calls are TRBV29-1 and TRBJ1-3; tentative D call: TRBD1 (5 bases). Per germline, CDR1 SQVTM and CDR2 ANQGSEA. V lost 4 bases to trimming and J lost 0 bases, with 7 bases between them. The CDR3 is made up of 13 amino acids.

The chain is built from TRBV27 and TRBJ2-7; perhaps TRBD1 as D (5 bases). The CDR3 consists of 14 residues. Per germline, CDR1 MNHEY and CDR2 SMNVEV (reference sequence). V dropped 6 bases and J dropped 4 bases, with 16 bases sitting between them. The CDR3 bases are TGTGCCAGCAGGCAGACAGATAGTTTTTACGAGCAGTACTTC. Translation: CASRQTDSFYEQYF.

The CDR3, as DNA: TGCGCCAGCAGGACCGGGACGGTAAATGAAAAACTGTTTTTT. Its translation: CASRTGTVNEKLFF. The gene calls are TRBV5-1 and TRBJ1-4; weak D call: TRBD1 (5 bases). Germline V CDR1 and CDR2: SGHRS, YFSETQ. With 5 bases removed from V and 5 bases from J, the gap between germline ends came to 13 bases. The CDR3 contains 14 residues.

The chain combines TRBV29-1 with TRBJ1-5; maybe TRBD1 (5 bases). The CDR3 consists of 12 residues. V shed 7 bases and J shed 7 bases, with 14 bases lying between them. Per the germline V gene, CDR1 is SQVTM and CDR2 is ANQGSEA. The CDR3 sequence is CSAGGLNQPQHF. The CDR3, as DNA: TGCAGCGCCGGGGGATTGAACCAGCCCCAGCATTTT.

J is TRBJ1-2 and V is TRBV2; D gene unclear. The germline V gene has CDR1 SNHLY and CDR2 FYNNEI. V shed 6 bases and J shed 12 bases, with 17 bases lying between them. The CDR3 contains 12 residues. The CDR3 DNA is TGTGCCAGCAGCGTTGCTATGGTATGGAACACCTTC. Amino acid sequence: CASSVAMVWNTF.

The chain couples TRBV6-1 to TRBJ1-5; D is ambiguous. V lost 3 bases and J 0 bases, leaving 6 bases between the germline ends. The CDR3 has 14 amino acids. Germline values: CDR1 MNHNS, CDR2 SASEGT. The CDR3 loop is CASSDGHSNQPQHF. CDR3 coding DNA: TGTGCCAGCAGTGACGGCCATAGCAATCAGCCCCAGCATTTT.

The chain carries TRBV5-6 and TRBJ2-7, with 11 bases aligning to TRBD1. With 2 bases clipped from V and 6 bases from J, the junction kept 4 bases outside the gene matches. Germline loops: CDR1 SGHDT, CDR2 YYEEEE. CDR3 length: 14 residues. The DNA of the CDR3 is TGTGCCAGCAGCTTCGGACAGGGGGCTTTCGAGCAGTACTTC. Its translation: CASSFGQGAFEQYF.